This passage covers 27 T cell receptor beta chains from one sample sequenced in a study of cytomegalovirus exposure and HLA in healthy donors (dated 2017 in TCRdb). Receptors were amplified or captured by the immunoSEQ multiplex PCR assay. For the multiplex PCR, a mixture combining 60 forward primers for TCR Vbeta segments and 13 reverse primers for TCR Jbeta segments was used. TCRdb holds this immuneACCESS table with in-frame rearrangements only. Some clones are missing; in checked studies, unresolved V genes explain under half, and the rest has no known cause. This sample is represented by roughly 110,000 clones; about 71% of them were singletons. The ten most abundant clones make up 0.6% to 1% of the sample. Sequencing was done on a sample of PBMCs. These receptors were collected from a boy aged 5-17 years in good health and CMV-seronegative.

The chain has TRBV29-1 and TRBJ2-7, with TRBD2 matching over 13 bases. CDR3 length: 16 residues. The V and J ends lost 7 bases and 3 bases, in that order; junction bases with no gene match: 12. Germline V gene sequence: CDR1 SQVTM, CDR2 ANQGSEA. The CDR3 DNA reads TGCAGCGGGGAGGGGAGGACTAGCGGGGGACTCTACGAGCAGTACTTC. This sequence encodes CSGEGRTSGGLYEQYF.

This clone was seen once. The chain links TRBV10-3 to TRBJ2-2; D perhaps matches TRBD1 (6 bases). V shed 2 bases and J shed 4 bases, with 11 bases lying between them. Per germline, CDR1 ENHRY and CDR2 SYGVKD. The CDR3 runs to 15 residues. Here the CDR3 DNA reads TGTGCCATCAGTGAGCGGGACACTTCCACCGGGGAGCTGTTTTTT. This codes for CAISERDTSTGELFF.

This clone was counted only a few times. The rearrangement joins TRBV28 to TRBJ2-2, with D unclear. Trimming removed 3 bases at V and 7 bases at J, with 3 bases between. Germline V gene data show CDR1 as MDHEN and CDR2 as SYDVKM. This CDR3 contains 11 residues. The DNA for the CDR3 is TGTGCCAGCAGTTTTCTCGGGGAGCTGTTTTTT. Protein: CASSFLGELFF.

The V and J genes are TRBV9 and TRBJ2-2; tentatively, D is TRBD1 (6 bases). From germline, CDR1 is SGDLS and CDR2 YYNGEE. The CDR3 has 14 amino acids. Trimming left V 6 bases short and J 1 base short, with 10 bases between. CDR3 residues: CASTPGQNTGELFF. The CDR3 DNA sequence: TGTGCCAGCACCCCGGGACAGAACACCGGGGAGCTGTTTTTT.

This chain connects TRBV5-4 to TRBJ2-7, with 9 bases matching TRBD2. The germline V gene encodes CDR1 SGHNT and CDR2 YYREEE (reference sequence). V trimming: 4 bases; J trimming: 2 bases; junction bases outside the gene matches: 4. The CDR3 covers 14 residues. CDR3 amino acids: CASSPEREAYEQYF. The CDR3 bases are TGTGCCAGCAGCCCCGAGCGGGAGGCCTACGAGCAGTACTTC.

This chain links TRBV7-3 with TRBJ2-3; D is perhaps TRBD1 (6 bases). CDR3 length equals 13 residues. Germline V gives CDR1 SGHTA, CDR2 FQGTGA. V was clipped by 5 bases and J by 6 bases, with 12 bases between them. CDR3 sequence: CASSQNRVDTQYF. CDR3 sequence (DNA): TGTGCCAGCAGCCAAAACAGGGTGGATACGCAGTATTTT.

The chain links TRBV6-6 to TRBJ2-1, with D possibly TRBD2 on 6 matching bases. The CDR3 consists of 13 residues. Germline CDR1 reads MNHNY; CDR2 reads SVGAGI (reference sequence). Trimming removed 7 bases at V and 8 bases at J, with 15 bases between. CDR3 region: CASTPTRGYEQFF. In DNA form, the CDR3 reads TGTGCCAGCACCCCGACGCGGGGTTATGAGCAGTTCTTC.

CDR3 bases: TGTGCCTGGAGTGAAGGTGGGGGGAGATTTGAGACCCAGTACTTC. Translated, it gives CAWSEGGGRFETQYF. This chain links TRBV30 with TRBJ2-5, with a weak D call TRBD2 (6 bases). Trimming removed 1 base at V and 5 bases at J, with 17 bases between. The CDR3 has 15 residues. CDR1 and CDR2 (germline): GTSNPN, SVGIG (reference sequence). The complete variable domain, with remaining parts taken from reference TRBV30 and TRBJ2-5, reads SQTIHQWPATLVQPVGSPLSLECTVEGTSNPNLYWYRQAAGRGLQLLFYSVGIGQISSEVPQNLSASRPQDRQFILSSKKLLLSDSGFYLCAWSEGGGRFETQYFGPGTRLLVL.

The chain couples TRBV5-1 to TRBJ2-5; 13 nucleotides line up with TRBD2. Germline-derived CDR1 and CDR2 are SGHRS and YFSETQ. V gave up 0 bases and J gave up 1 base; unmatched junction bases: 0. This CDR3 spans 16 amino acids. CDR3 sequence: CASSLGLAGGQETQYF. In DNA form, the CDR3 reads TGCGCCAGCAGCTTGGGACTAGCGGGAGGCCAAGAGACCCAGTACTTC. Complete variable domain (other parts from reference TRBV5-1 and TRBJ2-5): KAGVTQTPRYLIKTRGQQVTLSCSPISGHRSVSWYQQTPGQGLQFLFEYFSETQRNKGNFPGRFSGRQFSNSRSEMNVSTLELGDSALYLCASSLGLAGGQETQYFGPGTRLLVL.

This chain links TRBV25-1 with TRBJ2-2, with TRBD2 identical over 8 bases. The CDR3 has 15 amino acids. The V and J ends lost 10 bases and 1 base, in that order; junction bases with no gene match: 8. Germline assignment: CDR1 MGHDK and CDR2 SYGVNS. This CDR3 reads CATSGSQQNTGELFF. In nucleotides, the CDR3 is TGTGCCACCAGCGGGAGCCAGCAGAACACCGGGGAGCTGTTTTTT.

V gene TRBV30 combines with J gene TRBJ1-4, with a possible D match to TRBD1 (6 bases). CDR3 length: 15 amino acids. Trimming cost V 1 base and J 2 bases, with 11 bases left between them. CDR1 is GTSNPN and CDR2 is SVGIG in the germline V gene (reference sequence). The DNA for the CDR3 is TGTGCCTGGAGTGAGGGGGTTAGGACTAATGAAAAACTGTTTTTT. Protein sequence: CAWSEGVRTNEKLFF.

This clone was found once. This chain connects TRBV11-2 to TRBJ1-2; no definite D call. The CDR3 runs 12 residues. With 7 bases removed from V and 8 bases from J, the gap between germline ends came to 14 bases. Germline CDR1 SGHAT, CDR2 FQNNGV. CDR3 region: CASTKKTGGYTF. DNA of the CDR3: TGTGCCAGCACCAAAAAGACGGGAGGCTACACCTTC.

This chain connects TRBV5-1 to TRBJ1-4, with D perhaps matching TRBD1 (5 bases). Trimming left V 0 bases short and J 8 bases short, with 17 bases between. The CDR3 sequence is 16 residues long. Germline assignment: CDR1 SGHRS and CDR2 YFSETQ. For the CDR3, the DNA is TGCGCCAGCAGCTTGGTGGGGGAGGGTGTCCGCGAAAAACTGTTTTTT. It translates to CASSLVGEGVREKLFF.

The CDR3 DNA follows: TGTGCCAGCAGCTTGTCCGCCCAGGCCAAAGCTTTCTTT. It is translated as CASSLSAQAKAFF. This chain links TRBV7-9 with TRBJ1-1, with unresolved D. Germline V gene lookup returns CDR1 SEHNR and CDR2 FQNEAQ (reference sequence). Trimming left V 3 bases short and J 9 bases short, with 14 bases between. This CDR3 region has 13 residues.

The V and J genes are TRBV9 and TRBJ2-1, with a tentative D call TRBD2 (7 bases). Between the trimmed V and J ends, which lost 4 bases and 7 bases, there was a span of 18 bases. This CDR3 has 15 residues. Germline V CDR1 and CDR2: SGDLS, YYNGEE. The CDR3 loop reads CASSPRGGDWNEQFF. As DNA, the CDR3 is TGTGCCAGCAGCCCGAGGGGGGGCGATTGGAATGAGCAGTTCTTC.

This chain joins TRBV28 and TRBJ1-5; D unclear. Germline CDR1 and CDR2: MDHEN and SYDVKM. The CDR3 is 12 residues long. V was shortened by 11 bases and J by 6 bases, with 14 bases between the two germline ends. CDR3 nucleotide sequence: TGTGCCTCTATGGTTGTCGGTCAGCCCCAGCATTTT. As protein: CASMVVGQPQHF. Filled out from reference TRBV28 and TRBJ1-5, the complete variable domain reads DVKVTQSSRYLVKRTGEKVFLECVQDMDHENMFWYRQDPGLGLRLIYFSYDVKMKEKGDIPEGYSVSREKKERFSLILESASTNQTSMYLCASMVVGQPQHFGDGTRLSIL.

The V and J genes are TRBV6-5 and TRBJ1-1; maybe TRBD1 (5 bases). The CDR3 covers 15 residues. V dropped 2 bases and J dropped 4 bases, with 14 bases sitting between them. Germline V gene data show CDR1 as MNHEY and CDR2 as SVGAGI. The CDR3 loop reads CASSYSGAPTTEAFF. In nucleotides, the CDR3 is TGTGCCAGCAGTTACAGTGGGGCGCCGACCACTGAAGCTTTCTTT.

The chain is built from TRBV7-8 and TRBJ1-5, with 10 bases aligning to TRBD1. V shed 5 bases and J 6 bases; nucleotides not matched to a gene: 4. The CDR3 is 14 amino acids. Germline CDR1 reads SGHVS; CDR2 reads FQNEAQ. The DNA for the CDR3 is TGTGCCAGCAGCCCTGGGACAGGGGTTCAGCCCCAGCATTTT. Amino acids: CASSPGTGVQPQHF. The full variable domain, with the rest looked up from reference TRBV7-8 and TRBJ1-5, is GAGVSQSPRYKVAKRGQDVALRCDPISGHVSLFWYQQALGQGPEFLTYFQNEAQLDKSGLPSDRFFAERPEGSVSTLKIQRTQQEDSAVYLCASSPGTGVQPQHFGDGTRLSIL.

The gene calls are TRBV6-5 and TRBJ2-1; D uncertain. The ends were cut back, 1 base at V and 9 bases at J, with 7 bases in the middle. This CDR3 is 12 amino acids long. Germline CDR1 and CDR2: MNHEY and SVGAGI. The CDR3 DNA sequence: TGTGCCAGCAGTTACTTTCGTATTGAGCAGTTCTTC. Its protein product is CASSYFRIEQFF.

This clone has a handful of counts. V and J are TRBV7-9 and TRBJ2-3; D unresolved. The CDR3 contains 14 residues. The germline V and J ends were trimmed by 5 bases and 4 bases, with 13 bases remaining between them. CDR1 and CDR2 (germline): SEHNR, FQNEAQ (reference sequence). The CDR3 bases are TGTGCCAGCAGCACTACCGAGTACTCAGATACGCAGTATTTT. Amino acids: CASSTTEYSDTQYF.

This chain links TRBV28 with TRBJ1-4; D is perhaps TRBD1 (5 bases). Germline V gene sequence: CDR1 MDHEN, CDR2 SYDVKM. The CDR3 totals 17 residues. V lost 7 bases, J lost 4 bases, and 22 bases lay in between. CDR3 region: CASTPPGLPNDNEKLFF. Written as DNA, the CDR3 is TGTGCCAGCACCCCCCCGGGACTCCCGAACGATAATGAAAAACTGTTTTTT. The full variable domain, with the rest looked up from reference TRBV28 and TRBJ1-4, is DVKVTQSSRYLVKRTGEKVFLECVQDMDHENMFWYRQDPGLGLRLIYFSYDVKMKEKGDIPEGYSVSREKKERFSLILESASTNQTSMYLCASTPPGLPNDNEKLFFGSGTQLSVL.

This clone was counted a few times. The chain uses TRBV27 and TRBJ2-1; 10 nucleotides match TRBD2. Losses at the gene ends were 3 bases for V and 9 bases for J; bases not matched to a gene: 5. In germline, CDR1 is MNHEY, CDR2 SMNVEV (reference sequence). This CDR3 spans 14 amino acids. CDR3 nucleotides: TGTGCCAGCAGTTTGGCTAGCGGGAGTATTGAGCAGTTCTTC. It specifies CASSLASGSIEQFF.

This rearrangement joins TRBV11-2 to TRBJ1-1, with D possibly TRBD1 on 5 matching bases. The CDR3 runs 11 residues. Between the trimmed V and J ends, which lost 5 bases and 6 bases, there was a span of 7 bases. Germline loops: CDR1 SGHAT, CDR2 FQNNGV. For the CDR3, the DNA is TGTGCCAGCAGCAGGACATCTGAAGCTTTCTTT. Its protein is CASSRTSEAFF.

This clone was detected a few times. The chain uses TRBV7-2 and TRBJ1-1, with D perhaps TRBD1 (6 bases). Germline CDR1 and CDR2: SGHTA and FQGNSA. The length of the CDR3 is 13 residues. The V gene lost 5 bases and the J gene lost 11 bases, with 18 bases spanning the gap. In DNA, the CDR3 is TGTGCCAGCAGCCCCGGACAGAAAAGTTCGGCTTTCTTT. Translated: CASSPGQKSSAFF.

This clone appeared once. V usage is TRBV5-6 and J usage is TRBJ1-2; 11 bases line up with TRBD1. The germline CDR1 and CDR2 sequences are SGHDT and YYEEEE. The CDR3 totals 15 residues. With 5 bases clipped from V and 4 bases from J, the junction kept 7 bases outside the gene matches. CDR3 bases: TGTGCCAGCAGTTCCCGGACAGGGGGCCTCTATGGCTACACCTTC. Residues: CASSSRTGGLYGYTF.

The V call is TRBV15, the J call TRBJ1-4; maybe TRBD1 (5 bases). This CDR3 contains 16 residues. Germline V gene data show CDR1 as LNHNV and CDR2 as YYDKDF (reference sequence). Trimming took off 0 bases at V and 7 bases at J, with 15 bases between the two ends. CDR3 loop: CATSREPPPTVEKLFF. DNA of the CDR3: TGTGCCACCAGCAGAGAACCCCCCCCGACAGTTGAAAAACTGTTTTTT.

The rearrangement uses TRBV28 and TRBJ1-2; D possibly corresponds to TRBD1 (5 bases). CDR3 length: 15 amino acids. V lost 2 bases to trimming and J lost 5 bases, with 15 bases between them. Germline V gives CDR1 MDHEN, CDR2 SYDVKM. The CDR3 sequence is CASSLRGREWYGYTF. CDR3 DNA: TGTGCCAGCAGTTTAAGGGGCAGGGAATGGTATGGCTACACCTTC.